These 21 T cell receptor beta chains were sequenced from one sample in a study of shared clonotypes between healthy human individuals. Profiled with immunoSEQ multiplex PCR; TCRdb holds only in-frame clones, not every one. The sample shows more than 2 million clones, more than 90% of them seen only once. Sequencing input: naive CD4+ T cells sorted from blood. Stated subset: CD45RA+ positively selected. These receptors were taken from a man younger than 35 in good health.

The chain couples TRBV7-9 to TRBJ2-2; D not certain. The ends were cut back, 1 base at V and 4 bases at J, with 10 bases in the middle. CDR1 SEHNR and CDR2 FQNEAQ come from the germline V gene (reference sequence). CDR3 size: 15 residues. In DNA, the CDR3 is TGTGCCAGCAGCTTAGGCCAGCTGGGCACCGGGGAGCTGTTTTTT. It encodes CASSLGQLGTGELFF.

CDR3 sequence (DNA): TGTGCCAGCAGTTATTCCAGCTATACCTACGAGCAGTACTTC. Amino acid sequence: CASSYSSYTYEQYF. The chain is built from TRBV6-6 and TRBJ2-7; no definite D call. The germline V gene has CDR1 MNHNY and CDR2 SVGAGI (reference sequence). The length of the CDR3 is 14 residues. V was cut by 3 bases and J by 2 bases, with 11 bases left in between.

V and J are TRBV18 and TRBJ2-3; the D gene is possibly TRBD1 (6 bases). V lost 6 bases, J lost 0 bases, and 7 bases lay in between. CDR1 KGHSH and CDR2 LQKENI come from the germline V gene. The CDR3 totals 13 residues. The CDR3 DNA is TGTGCCAGCTCGAGGGGGAGCACAGATACGCAGTATTTT. Translated, it gives CASSRGSTDTQYF. The complete variable domain, with remaining parts taken from reference TRBV18 and TRBJ2-3, reads NAGVMQNPRHLVRRRGQEARLRCSPMKGHSHVYWYRQLPEEGLKFMVYLQKENIIDESGMPKERFSAEFPKEGPSILRIQQVVRGDSAAYFCASSRGSTDTQYFGPGTRLTVL.

The CDR3: CASSVSGGPPETQYF. Here the CDR3 DNA reads TGTGCCAGCAGCGTCTCCGGGGGGCCGCCGGAGACCCAGTACTTC. This sequence joins TRBV9 and TRBJ2-5; possible D gene TRBD2, 7 bases. The CDR3 is made up of 15 amino acids. The germline CDR1 and CDR2 sequences are SGDLS and YYNGEE. Trimming removed 2 bases from V and 5 bases from J, with 16 bases in between.

The V gene is TRBV9, the J gene TRBJ2-3; tentative D call: TRBD1 (5 bases). V dropped 3 bases and J dropped 0 bases, with 8 bases sitting between them. CDR1 and CDR2 (germline): SGDLS, YYNGEE. The CDR3 runs to 14 residues. CDR3 region: CASSGQISTDTQYF. The CDR3 DNA follows: TGTGCCAGCAGCGGACAGATTAGCACAGATACGCAGTATTTT.

The V and J genes are TRBV5-4 and TRBJ1-1; D ambiguous. The CDR3 spans 14 residues. Germline-derived CDR1 and CDR2 are SGHNT and YYREEE (reference sequence). V was cut by 6 bases and J by 3 bases, with 15 bases left in between. The CDR3 coding sequence is TGTGCCAGCACCCCCGGCAAGCGGGACACTGAAGCTTTCTTT. Encoded protein: CASTPGKRDTEAFF.

The chain combines TRBV9 with TRBJ1-1; D gene unclear. Germline V lookup: CDR1 SGDLS, CDR2 YYNGEE. The CDR3 totals 13 residues. The ends were cut back, 0 bases at V and 4 bases at J, with 7 bases in the middle. CDR3 bases: TGTGCCAGCAGCGTAGGAATGGCCACTGAAGCTTTCTTT. It specifies CASSVGMATEAFF.

V usage is TRBV5-4 and J usage is TRBJ2-1, with TRBD2 as a possible D gene (5 bases). Germline V gene sequence: CDR1 SGHNT, CDR2 YYREEE (reference sequence). CDR3 length: 15 amino acids. Trimming shortened V by 0 bases and J by 2 bases, and 9 bases separated the two germline ends. This CDR3 is CASSLGLLAYNEQFF. The CDR3 nucleotides read TGTGCCAGCAGCTTGGGATTACTAGCCTACAATGAGCAGTTCTTC.

Note on this clone: Germline is not matched at one junction end, which may reflect a read error. The chain has TRBV2 and TRBJ2-4, with D perhaps being TRBD1 or TRBD2 (5 bases each). The CDR3 extends over 15 amino acids. The germline V gene has CDR1 SNHLY and CDR2 FYNNEI. The CDR3: CAAQPGLLAKNIQYF. CDR3 nucleotide sequence: TGTGCCGCTCAACCAGGGCTCCTAGCCAAGAACATTCAGTACTTC.

The rearrangement joins TRBV4-1 to TRBJ1-6; 9 positions match TRBD1. Trimming removed 0 bases from V and 10 bases from J; junction bases left unmatched: 10. In germline, CDR1 is MGHRA, CDR2 YSYEKL. The CDR3 extends over 17 amino acids. The CDR3 DNA reads TGCGCCAGCAGCCAAGAGGGGGGACAGGGAGGTTGGTCACCCCTCCACTTT. The encoded protein is CASSQEGGQGGWSPLHF.

V is TRBV29-1 and J is TRBJ1-1, with 7 bases identical to TRBD1. This CDR3 has 13 residues. Germline V gene sequence: CDR1 SQVTM, CDR2 ANQGSEA. V shed 7 bases, J shed 4 bases, and the junction held 9 bases outside the gene matches. For the CDR3, the DNA is TGCAGCGCCTTGACAGGGATCGGCACTGAAGCTTTCTTT. Protein: CSALTGIGTEAFF.

The chain couples TRBV18 to TRBJ1-3, with TRBD1 identical over 11 bases. The J segment lost 0 bases and the V segment lost 5 bases, leaving 3 bases of the junction unmatched. Germline V gives CDR1 KGHSH, CDR2 LQKENI. The CDR3 sequence is 16 residues long. CDR3: CASSGQGAISGNTIYF. The CDR3 region has the DNA TGTGCCAGCTCAGGACAGGGGGCAATCTCTGGAAACACCATATATTTT.

This chain links TRBV6-5 with TRBJ1-2; D is uncertain. With 10 bases removed from V and 1 base from J, the gap between germline ends came to 10 bases. This CDR3 is 12 amino acids long. Germline loops: CDR1 MNHEY, CDR2 SVGAGI. DNA of the CDR3: TGTGCCACCCGAGGCCATAACTATGGCTACACCTTC. The encoded protein is CATRGHNYGYTF.

J is TRBJ1-4 and V is TRBV27, with a tentative D call TRBD1 (5 bases). The V gene's germline CDR1 is MNHEY and CDR2 SMNVEV (reference sequence). This CDR3 spans 15 amino acids. The ends were cut back, 9 bases at V and 4 bases at J, with 18 bases in the middle. The CDR3 bases are TGTGCCAGGCCGTCCCACAGGATAGGTAATGAAAAACTGTTTTTT. The encoded protein is CARPSHRIGNEKLFF.

V usage is TRBV30 and J usage is TRBJ1-1; TRBD1 is a possible D gene (5 bases). The ends were cut back, 5 bases at V and 1 base at J, with 8 bases in the middle. The CDR3 runs 12 residues. CDR1 is GTSNPN, CDR2 SVGIG, per germline (reference sequence). The CDR3 sequence: CAWGTSNTEAFF. CDR3 nucleotide sequence: TGTGCCTGGGGGACCTCGAACACTGAAGCTTTCTTT.

The chain recombines TRBV2 with TRBJ1-5; D not resolved. The germline gives CDR1 SNHLY, CDR2 FYNNEI. Trimming took 6 bases from V and 0 from J, leaving 9 bases between them. CDR3 length equals 14 residues. The CDR3 is CASRGGYSNQPQHF. The CDR3 nucleotides are TGTGCCAGCAGGGGAGGGTATAGCAATCAGCCCCAGCATTTT.

This clone was counted a few times. The chain has TRBV7-9 and TRBJ1-1; a weak D match, TRBD1 (6 bases). The CDR3 is 15 residues long. Trimming pared 1 base from V and 0 bases from J, leaving 9 bases between. Looked up from germline, CDR1 is SEHNR and CDR2 is FQNEAQ (reference sequence). In DNA, the CDR3 is TGTGCCAGCAGCTTAGGAGACAGGATGAACACTGAAGCTTTCTTT. Translating gives CASSLGDRMNTEAFF.

The V call is TRBV19, the J call TRBJ2-7, with TRBD2 matching 10 bases. V lost 6 bases and J lost 4; bases outside the gene matches: 3. CDR3 length: 13 amino acids. Looked up from germline, CDR1 is LNHDA and CDR2 is SQIVND (reference sequence). The DNA of the CDR3 is TGTGCCAGTAGAGGACTAGCGGAATACGAGCAGTACTTC. Protein: CASRGLAEYEQYF.

This clone is a singleton in its sample. The rearrangement joins TRBV5-5 to TRBJ2-7; 8 nucleotides align to TRBD2. The CDR3 consists of 16 residues. Germline assignment: CDR1 SGHKS and CDR2 YYEKEE (reference sequence). V trimming: 0 bases; J trimming: 0 bases; junction bases outside the gene matches: 5. The CDR3 coding sequence is TGTGCCAGCAGCTTGGCAGCCGCGGGAGGCTCCTACGAGCAGTACTTC. Its translation: CASSLAAAGGSYEQYF.

V usage is TRBV30 and J usage is TRBJ1-2; 9 bases are a match to TRBD1. Germline V lookup: CDR1 GTSNPN, CDR2 SVGIG (reference sequence). This CDR3 is 14 amino acids long. Trimming cost V 4 bases and J 0 bases; bases outside gene matches: 3. For the CDR3, the DNA is TGTGCCTGGACCGGGACAGGGACTAACTATGGCTACACCTTC. Residues: CAWTGTGTNYGYTF.

This clone was counted a single time. The chain employs TRBV6-1 and TRBJ2-1; D is perhaps TRBD1 or TRBD2 (5 bases each). The CDR3 totals 14 residues. V was shortened by 8 bases and J by 3 bases, with 14 bases between the two germline ends. The germline CDR1 and CDR2 sequences are MNHNS and SASEGT. CDR3 loop: CASLLGPIYNEQFF. As DNA, the CDR3 is TGTGCCAGCTTATTGGGACCCATCTACAATGAGCAGTTCTTC.